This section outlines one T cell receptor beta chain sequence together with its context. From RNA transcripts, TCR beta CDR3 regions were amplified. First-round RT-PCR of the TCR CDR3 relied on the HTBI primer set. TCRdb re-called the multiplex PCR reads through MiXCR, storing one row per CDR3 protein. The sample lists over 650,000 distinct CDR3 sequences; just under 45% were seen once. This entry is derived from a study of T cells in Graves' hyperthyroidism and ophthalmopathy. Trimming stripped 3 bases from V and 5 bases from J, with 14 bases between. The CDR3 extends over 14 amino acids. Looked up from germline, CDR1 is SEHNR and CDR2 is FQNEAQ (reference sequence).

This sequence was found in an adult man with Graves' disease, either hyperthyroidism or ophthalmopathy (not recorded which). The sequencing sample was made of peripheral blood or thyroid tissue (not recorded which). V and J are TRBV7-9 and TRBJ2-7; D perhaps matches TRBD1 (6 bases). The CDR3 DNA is TGTGCCAGCAGCTTCCGGGACACCATGCACGAGCAGTACTTC. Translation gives CASSFRDTMHEQYF. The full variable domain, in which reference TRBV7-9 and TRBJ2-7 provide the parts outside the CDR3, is DTGVSQNPRHKITKRGQNVTFRCDPISEHNRLYWYRQTLGQGPEFLTYFQNEAQLEKSRLLSDRFSAERPKGSFSTLEIQRTEQGDSAMYLCASSFRDTMHEQYFGPGTRLTVT.